This note documents a single T cell receptor beta chain sequence. This receptor's antigen is unknown. Per-base quality was not reported, and no clone a single base away is much larger than it. The Qiagen DNeasy kit was used to extract genomic DNA both from unsorted PBMCs and from the negatively selected CD4+ and CD8+ fractions. Using primers that anneal to V and J segments, immunoSEQ multiplex PCR amplified the TCR beta CDR3 regions. A synthetic immune receptor repertoire was used to minimize amplification bias, and remaining bias was computationally removed after sequencing. The authors processed their data as follows. Repertoire diversity was quantified as the Shannon entropy index using custom Python scripts. Unsorted, CD4+ and CD8+ repertoires were analyzed separately, except in combined analyses where CD4+ and CD8+ sequences were merged in silico. A clone was considered expanded if an increase in frequency of at least 2-fold after treatment relative to C1D1 was found, and a pseudocount of 0.5 was applied to clones undetected at baseline. Singleton clones were defined as clones with 0 or 1 copy at C1D1, and non-singleton clones were defined as clones with 2 or more copies. Clones expanded in unsorted samples were annotated as CD4+, CD8+ or unknown by matching protein sequences in sorted samples from the same patient. Wilcoxon tests were applied to paired samples to test diversity changes from C1D1 to C4D1. As stored in TCRdb, this immuneACCESS dataset retains in-frame rearrangements with V and J assigned. A fraction of the clones does not appear; measured against another copy, unresolved V genes explain less than half of the discrepancy, and the remainder lacks a known reason. D and trimming come from the DNA, and the V and J calls and clone size come from that table. This sample gives roughly 16,000 clones in total; around 80% of them show up just once. Under 5% of the sample is held by the ten biggest clonotypes.

The data were obtained in a study of PD-1 blockade in classical Hodgkin lymphoma (TCRdb year 2020). Describing the broader study: Nivolumab dosing was 3 mg/kg intravenously every 2 weeks, continuing until either disease progression or unacceptable toxicity. The study used TCR beta sequencing and CyTOF to define a peripheral blood immune signature of response to PD-1 blockade in classical Hodgkin lymphoma. General findings and caveats noted by the study authors: Newly diagnosed patients were reported to have lower baseline TCR diversity than healthy donors, and relapsed/refractory patients were reported to have lower baseline TCR diversity still. Patients starting nivolumab less than 1 year after ASCT had lower diversity and were excluded from later analyses to avoid confounding by immune reconstitution. Baseline diversity similar to that of newly diagnosed patients was observed in trial patients achieving complete response, whereas significantly lower diversity was observed in partial responders and progressors. The study was limited to a single clinical trial cohort, and causes of repertoire differences, possibly disease activity or prior therapy, remained undefined. CD4+ but not CD8+ TCR diversity rose significantly by C4D1 (p=0.0027 vs p=0.16), most apparent in complete responders (p=0.02).

The time point label, as the study defines it: cycle 1 day 1 (C1D1), immediately before nivolumab initiation. Every trial patient had relapsed after autologous stem cell transplantation, and cohorts A, B and C differed in prior brentuximab vedotin exposure. The trial cohort comprised 60 or so patients with relapsed/refractory classical Hodgkin lymphoma whose best overall responses were complete response, partial response or progressive disease. In the multi-cohort phase II CheckMate 205 trial, trial patients received single-agent nivolumab. An independent review committee assessed best overall response using the 2007 International Working Group response criteria. Trial PBMCs were collected just before the start of nivolumab (C1D1) and during therapy at cycle 2 day 1 and cycle 4 day 1. Peripheral blood was collected in 8 mL Vacutainer Cell Preparation Tubes, from which PBMCs were isolated by centrifugation and then cryopreserved.

Including the terminal cysteine and phenylalanine, the CDR3 comprises 14 residues. The sequence is cut down to CDR3 DNA, 42 bases in frame from base 1. V and J are truncated by 6 bases and 5 bases respectively, leaving an intervening sequence of 16 bases. Reading the germline V gene (reference sequence) gives CDR1 LNHDA and CDR2 SQIVND. The receptor comes from a human donor with classical Hodgkin lymphoma. The sequences come from peripheral blood mononuclear cells (PBMCs), collected at baseline. The chain links TRBV19 with TRBJ2-5; the D gene assignment is ambiguous. CDR3 sequence: CASSPDGNYETQYF. Read as DNA, the sequence is TGTGCCAGTAGCCCCGACGGAAACTATGAGACCCAGTACTTC.